This entry is about one T cell receptor (beta chain). The antigen it recognizes is unknown. No qualities accompany the bases; no much larger clone lies one base away. The library was produced with the immunoSEQ multiplex PCR assay. TCRdb re-hosts the immuneACCESS table, in-frame sequences only. Its copies lack some clones; in the studies checked, an unresolved V gene accounts for under half of them, and the cause for the rest is not known. The sample has around 67,000 clones on record, around 92% of them singletons. The ten largest clones represent roughly 2.3% of the sample. This specimen comes from a study of T cell changes during pregnancy in multiple sclerosis (dated by TCRdb to between 2018 and 2021). As for the study more broadly: The study examined how the T cell repertoire changed over the course of pregnancy in women with multiple sclerosis.

V loses 6 bases of germline sequence and J loses 8 bases, and the interval between the two ends is 7 bases. CDR1 MNHNY and CDR2 SVGAGI were looked up in the germline V gene (reference sequence). The cysteine opens and the phenylalanine closes a CDR3 of 11 amino acids. Only the CDR3 DNA stays, 33 bases, in frame from base 1. This TCR came from a female donor with multiple sclerosis, enrolled in a pregnancy study. This specimen consisted of peripheral blood, obtained in the first trimester of pregnancy. The sequence links TRBV6-6 to TRBJ2-2, with the D gene not confidently named. The encoded CDR3 is CASRIEGELFF. The DNA is as follows: TGTGCCAGCAGAATAGAAGGGGAGCTGTTTTTT.